Below are 5 T cell receptor beta chains sequenced from a single sample in a study of CD8+CD57+ T cells in acquired aplastic anemia (dated by TCRdb to 2016 to 2019). Sequencer: Illumina HiSeq 2000. Genomic DNA served as template for TCR beta VDJ combination and CDR3 sequence profiling. The raw public reads went through TCRdb reprocessing: fastp at Q25, MiXCR clone calling, in-frame beta chains kept. When rows share a CDR3 protein, they turn into one entry using the most common DNA and genes. This sample is represented by 86,000 or so distinct CDR3 sequences; roughly half of them were singletons. Jointly, the top ten make up 66% of the sample. Sequenced sample: sorted CD4+, CD8+, or CD8+CD57+ T cells (not recorded which) from PBMCs. These receptors were collected from a human donor in good health, serving as a control.

The sample holds many counts of this clonotype. This sequence joins TRBV7-9 and TRBJ1-1; no reliable D call. V was shortened by 1 base and J by 9 bases, with 6 bases between the two germline ends. The CDR3 is 11 residues long. CDR1 is SEHNR, CDR2 FQNEAQ, per germline (reference sequence). In DNA, the CDR3 is TGTGCCAGCAGCTTAGGACCTAAAGCTTTCTTT. It specifies CASSLGPKAFF.

The V and J genes are TRBV7-2 and TRBJ1-2; 8 bases agree with TRBD1. Germline V gives CDR1 SGHTA, CDR2 FQGNSA. The CDR3 is 15 amino acids. J was trimmed by 8 bases and V by 1 base; bases with no gene match: 9. The CDR3 sequence is CASSLVARGQGGYTF. Here the CDR3 DNA reads TGTGCCAGCAGCTTAGTAGCCAGGGGGCAAGGGGGCTACACCTTC.

The rearrangement joins TRBV11-3 to TRBJ2-1, with D perhaps being TRBD1 or TRBD2 (5 bases each). This CDR3 spans 13 amino acids. The V gene's germline CDR1 is SGHNT and CDR2 YENEEA. Trimming left V 1 base short and J 6 bases short, with 7 bases between. The CDR3 loop reads CASSLGDRNEQFF. In DNA form, the CDR3 reads TGTGCCAGCAGCTTAGGGGACCGCAATGAGCAGTTCTTC.

V gene TRBV9 combines with J gene TRBJ2-1, with 11 bases lining up with TRBD2. The CDR3 runs to 18 residues. Germline V CDR1 and CDR2: SGDLS, YYNGEE. Trimming removed 5 bases from V and 1 base from J; junction bases left unmatched: 11. CDR3 sequence reads: CASRTSGRGGWSYNEQFF. CDR3 DNA sequence: TGTGCCAGCAGAACTAGCGGGAGAGGGGGGTGGTCCTACAATGAGCAGTTCTTC.

The sample holds a few counts of this clonotype. The rearrangement links TRBV15 to TRBJ2-6; D call uncertain. Germline V CDR1 and CDR2: LNHNV, YYDKDF (reference sequence). The V gene lost 0 bases and the J gene lost 2 bases, with 5 bases spanning the gap. The CDR3 runs to 15 residues. Here the CDR3 reads CATSRDQTGANVLTF. Here the CDR3 DNA reads TGTGCCACCAGCAGAGATCAAACTGGGGCCAACGTCCTGACTTTC. The whole variable domain, filled in from reference TRBV15 and TRBJ2-6, reads DAMVIQNPRYQVTQFGKPVTLSCSQTLNHNVMYWYQQKSSQAPKLLFHYYDKDFNNEADTPDNFQSRRPNTSFCFLDIRSPGLGDTAMYLCATSRDQTGANVLTFGAGSRLTVL.